The rows below give T cell receptor beta chains drawn from one sample of a study of naive and memory T cell subsets. TCRdb analysed the 5' RACE reads with MiXCR anew, one entry per CDR3 protein. The sample lists 48,000 or so distinct CDR3 sequences; approximately 4.5% were seen once. The source of these receptors is a female donor in good health. CDR3s include the opening cysteine and the closing phenylalanine or tryptophan. A D gene is named only where the DNA matches it firmly. Size is stated as once, few, many, or a class for an expanded clone.

d_gene	abundance	j_gene	v_gene	CDR3nt	CDR3aa
NA	many	TRBJ2-3	TRBV9	TGTGCCAGCAGCGCCACAGATACGCAGTATTTT	CASSATDTQYF
NA	many	TRBJ2-5	TRBV12-3/TRBV12-4	TGTGCCAGCAGTCTCCTCGGTCGAGCGGATGGGGGCGAGGCGACCCAGTACTTC	CASSLLGRADGGEATQYF
TRBD1	many	TRBJ1-2	TRBV24-1	TGTGCCACCAGTGATACAGGGGCGGGCTACACCTTC	CATSDTGAGYTF
TRBD1	many	TRBJ2-7	TRBV20-1	TGCAGTGCCACCACCGGGACAGGGGGCAACGAGCAGTACTTC	CSATTGTGGNEQYF
NA	many	TRBJ2-2	TRBV27	TGTGCCAGCAGTCAAGGGTTCGCGAACACCGGGGAGCTGTTTTTT	CASSQGFANTGELFF
NA	many	TRBJ2-7	TRBV29-1	TGCAGCGTGGGACGTAGCTCCTACGAGCAGTACTTC	CSVGRSSYEQYF
TRBD1	many	TRBJ1-5	TRBV12-3/TRBV12-4	TGTGCCACCAGCACAGGGGCTGGCAATCAGCCCCAGCATTTT	CATSTGAGNQPQHF
NA	many	TRBJ2-7	TRBV7-2	TGTGCCAGCAGTCCCAGGACCTATTCTGGGGGGTACGAGCAGTACTTC	CASSPRTYSGGYEQYF
NA	many	TRBJ1-5	TRBV7-9	TGTGCCAGCAGCTTAGAAGGGGCATTCAATCAGCCCCAGCATTTT	CASSLEGAFNQPQHF
TRBD1	many	TRBJ2-7	TRBV12-3/TRBV12-4	TGTGCCAGCACCCCGACAGGGTCGAAGAACGAGCAGTACTTC	CASTPTGSKNEQYF
TRBD2	few	TRBJ2-7	TRBV2	TGTGCCATAGGGAAGCGGGAGTCCTCCTACGAGCAGTACTTC	CAIGKRESSYEQYF
NA	many	TRBJ2-1	TRBV7-2	TGTGCCAGCAGCCAACAGGACTACTCCTACAATGAGCAGTTCTTC	CASSQQDYSYNEQFF
TRBD1	many	TRBJ1-6	TRBV9	TGTGCCAGCAGATTGACCGGGACAGAGAATTCACCCCTCCACTTT	CASRLTGTENSPLHF
NA	many	TRBJ2-3	TRBV15	TGTGCCACCAGCAGGTCATTGGGAGTAAAAGATACGCAGTATTTT	CATSRSLGVKDTQYF